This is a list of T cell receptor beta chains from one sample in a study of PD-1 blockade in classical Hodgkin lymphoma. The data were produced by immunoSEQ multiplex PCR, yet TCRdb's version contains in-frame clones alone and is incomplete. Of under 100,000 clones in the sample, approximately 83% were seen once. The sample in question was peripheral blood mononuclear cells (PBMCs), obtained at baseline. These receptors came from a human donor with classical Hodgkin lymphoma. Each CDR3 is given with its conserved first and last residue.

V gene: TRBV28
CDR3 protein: CASSPQPGGKRGQETQYF

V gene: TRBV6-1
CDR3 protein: CASWTDRPGDEQFF

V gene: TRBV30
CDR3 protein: CAWSMRGVITEAFF

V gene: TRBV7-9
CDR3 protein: CASSLTTSGSSYEQYF

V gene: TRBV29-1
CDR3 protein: CSVEGAGGVQFF

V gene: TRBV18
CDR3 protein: CASSIAGGIPSYEQYF

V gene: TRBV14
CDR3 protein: CASSQESPGIAYGYTF

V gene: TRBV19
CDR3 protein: CASSGAGRLGYGYTF

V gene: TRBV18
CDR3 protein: CASSPSGLAEAFF

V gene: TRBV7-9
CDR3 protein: CASYLRESADTQYF

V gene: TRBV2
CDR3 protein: CASGYSEETQYF

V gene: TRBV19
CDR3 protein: CASRTEGRRDTEAFF

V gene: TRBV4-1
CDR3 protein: CASSRSGGAGGPTDTQYF

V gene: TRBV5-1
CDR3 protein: CASSGGTGRTYEQYF

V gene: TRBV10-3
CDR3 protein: CATLVAGTGVGYTF

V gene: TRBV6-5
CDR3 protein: CASSYPRDSGNTEAFF

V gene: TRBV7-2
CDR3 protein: CASSLAASGLYYEQYF

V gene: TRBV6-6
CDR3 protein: CASSYSGSGELFF

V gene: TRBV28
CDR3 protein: CASSFGQNYGYTF